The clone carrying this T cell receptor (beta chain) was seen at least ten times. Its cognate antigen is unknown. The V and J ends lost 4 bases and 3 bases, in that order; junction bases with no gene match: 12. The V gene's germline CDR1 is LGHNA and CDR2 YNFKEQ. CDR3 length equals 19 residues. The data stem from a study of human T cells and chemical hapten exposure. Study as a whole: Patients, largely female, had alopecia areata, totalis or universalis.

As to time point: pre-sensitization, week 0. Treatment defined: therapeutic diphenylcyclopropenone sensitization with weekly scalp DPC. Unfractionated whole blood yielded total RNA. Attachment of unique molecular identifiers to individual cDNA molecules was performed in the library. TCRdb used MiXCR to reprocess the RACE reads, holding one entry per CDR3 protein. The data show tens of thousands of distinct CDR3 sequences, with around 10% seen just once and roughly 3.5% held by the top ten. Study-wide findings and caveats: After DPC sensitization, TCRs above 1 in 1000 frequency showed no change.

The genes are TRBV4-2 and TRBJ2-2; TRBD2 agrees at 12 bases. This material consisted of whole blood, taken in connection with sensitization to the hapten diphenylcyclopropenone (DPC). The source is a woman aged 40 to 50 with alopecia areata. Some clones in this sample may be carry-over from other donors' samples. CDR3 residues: CASSPHGLAGGRYTGELFF. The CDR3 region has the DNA TGTGCCAGCAGCCCCCATGGGCTAGCGGGGGGGCGGTACACCGGGGAGCTGTTTTTT.